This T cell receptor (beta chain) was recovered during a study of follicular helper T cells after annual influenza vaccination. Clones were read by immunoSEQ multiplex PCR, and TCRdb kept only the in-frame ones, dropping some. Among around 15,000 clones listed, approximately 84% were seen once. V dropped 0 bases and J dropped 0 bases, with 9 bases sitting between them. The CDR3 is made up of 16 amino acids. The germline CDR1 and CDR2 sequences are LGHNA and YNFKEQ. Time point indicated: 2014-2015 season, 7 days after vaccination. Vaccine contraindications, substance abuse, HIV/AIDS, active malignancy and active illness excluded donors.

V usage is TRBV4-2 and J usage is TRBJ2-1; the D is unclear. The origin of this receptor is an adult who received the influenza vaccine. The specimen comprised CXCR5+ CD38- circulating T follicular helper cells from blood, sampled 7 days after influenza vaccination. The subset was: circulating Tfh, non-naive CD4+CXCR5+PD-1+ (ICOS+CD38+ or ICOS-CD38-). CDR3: CASSQEPGSSYNEQFF. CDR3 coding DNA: TGTGCCAGCAGCCAAGAACCAGGCAGCTCCTACAATGAGCAGTTCTTC.